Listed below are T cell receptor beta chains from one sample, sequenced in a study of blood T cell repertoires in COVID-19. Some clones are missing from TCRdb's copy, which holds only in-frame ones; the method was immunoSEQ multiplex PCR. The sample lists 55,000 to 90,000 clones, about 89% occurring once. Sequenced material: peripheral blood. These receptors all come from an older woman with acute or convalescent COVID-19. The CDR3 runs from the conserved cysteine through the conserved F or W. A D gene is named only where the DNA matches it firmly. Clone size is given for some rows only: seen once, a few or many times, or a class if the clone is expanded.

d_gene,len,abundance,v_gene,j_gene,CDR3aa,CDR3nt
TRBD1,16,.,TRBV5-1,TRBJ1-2,CASSLGGQGEGYGYTF,TGCGCCAGCAGCTTGGGAGGACAGGGGGAAGGCTATGGCTACACCTTC
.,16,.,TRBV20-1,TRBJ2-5,CSASQGRATYQETQYF,TGCAGTGCTAGTCAGGGGCGGGCGACGTACCAAGAGACCCAGTACTTC
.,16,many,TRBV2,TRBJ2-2,CASSGPGGLNTGELFF,TGTGCCAGCAGTGGTCCCGGTGGACTGAACACCGGGGAGCTGTTTTTT
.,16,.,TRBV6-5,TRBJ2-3,CASSYSKRSSTDTQYF,TGTGCCAGCAGTTACTCGAAGCGTAGTAGCACAGATACGCAGTATTTT
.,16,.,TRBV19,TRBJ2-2,CASSPVNSVSTGELFF,TGTGCCAGTAGCCCGGTAAATTCTGTTTCCACCGGGGAGCTGTTTTTT
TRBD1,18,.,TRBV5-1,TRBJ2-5,CASSLGGGSGTAQETQYF,TGCGCCAGCAGCTTGGGAGGGGGATCCGGGACAGCCCAAGAGACCCAGTACTTC
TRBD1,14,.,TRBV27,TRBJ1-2,CASSQYRGHYGYTF,TGTGCCAGCAGCCAGTACAGGGGACACTATGGCTACACCTTC
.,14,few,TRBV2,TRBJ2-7,CASSSGSSSYEQYF,TGTGCCAGCAGTTCGGGGTCGAGCTCCTACGAGCAGTACTTC
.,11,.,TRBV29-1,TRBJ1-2,CSVGGSYGYTF,TGCAGCGTTGGTGGTAGCTATGGCTACACCTTC
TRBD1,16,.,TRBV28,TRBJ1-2,CASSSQMGTGSYGYTF,TGTGCCAGCAGTTCCCAGATGGGGACAGGGTCCTATGGCTACACCTTC
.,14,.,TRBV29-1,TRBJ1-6,CSVEKGLLNSPLHF,TGCAGCGTTGAAAAGGGACTCCTTAATTCACCCCTCCACTTT
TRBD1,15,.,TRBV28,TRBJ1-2,CASSSGQGDLHGYTF,TGTGCCAGCAGCTCCGGACAGGGGGACCTCCATGGCTACACCTTC
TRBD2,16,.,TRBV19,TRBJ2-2,CASSTRSSGGPGELFF,TGTGCCAGTAGTACCCGGAGTAGCGGGGGCCCCGGGGAGCTGTTTTTT
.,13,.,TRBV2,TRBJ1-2,CASSEGRVVGYTF,TGTGCCAGCAGTGAGGGCAGGGTGGTCGGCTACACCTTC
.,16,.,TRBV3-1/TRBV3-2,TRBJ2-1,CASSQGRGSSYNEQFF,TGTGCCAGCAGCCAAGGAAGAGGGAGCTCCTACAATGAGCAGTTCTTC
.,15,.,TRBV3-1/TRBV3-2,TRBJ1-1,CASSQTGDMNTEAFF,TGTGCCAGCAGCCAAACAGGAGACATGAACACTGAAGCTTTCTTT
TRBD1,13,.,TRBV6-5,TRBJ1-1,CASSKSGGTEAFF,TGTGCCAGCAGTAAATCAGGGGGGACTGAAGCTTTCTTT
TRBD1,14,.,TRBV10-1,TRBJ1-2,CASSEYRGLGGYTF,TGCGCCAGCAGTGAGTACAGGGGGCTGGGGGGCTACACCTTC
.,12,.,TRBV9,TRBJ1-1,CASSVDGPEAFF,TGTGCCAGCAGCGTAGACGGTCCTGAAGCTTTCTTT
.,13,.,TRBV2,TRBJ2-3,CASKELTTDTQYF,TGTGCCAGCAAGGAACTAACCACAGATACGCAGTATTTT
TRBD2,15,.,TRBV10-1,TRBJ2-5,CASSDLAGGQETQYF,TGCGCCAGCAGTGACCTAGCGGGGGGTCAAGAGACCCAGTACTTC
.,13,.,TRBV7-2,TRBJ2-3,CASSFDRSRLQYF,TGTGCCAGCAGCTTCGACAGGTCAAGGCTTCAGTATTTT
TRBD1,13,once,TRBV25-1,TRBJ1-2,CASSRDRDYGYTF,TGTGCCAGCAGCCGGGACAGGGACTATGGCTACACCTTC
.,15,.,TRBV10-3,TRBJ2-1,CAISERGGEGSEQFF,TGTGCCATCAGTGAGAGAGGGGGGGAAGGGAGTGAGCAGTTCTTC
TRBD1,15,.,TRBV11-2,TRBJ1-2,CASSLKGGTSSGYTF,TGTGCCAGCAGCTTGAAAGGGGGCACAAGCAGTGGCTACACCTTC
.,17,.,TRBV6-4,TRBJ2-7,CASSDSRQGETTYEQYF,TGTGCCAGCAGTGACTCGAGGCAGGGTGAGACGACGTACGAGCAGTACTTC
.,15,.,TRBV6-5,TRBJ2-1,CASSMYSGSYNEQFF,TGTGCCAGCAGTATGTATAGCGGCTCCTACAATGAGCAGTTCTTC
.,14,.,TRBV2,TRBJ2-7,CASSAPRGTYEQYF,TGTGCCAGCAGTGCCCCCCGGGGTACCTACGAGCAGTACTTC
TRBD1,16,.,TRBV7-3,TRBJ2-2,CASSFPGTGNTGELFF,TGTGCCAGCAGCTTCCCCGGGACAGGGAACACCGGGGAGCTGTTTTTT
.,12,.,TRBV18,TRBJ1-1,CASSLLNTEAFF,TGTGCCAGCTCTCTATTGAACACTGAAGCTTTCTTT
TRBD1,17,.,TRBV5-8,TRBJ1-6,CASSLFLGTGRNSPLHF,TGTGCCAGCAGCTTGTTCTTAGGGACAGGGAGAAATTCACCCCTCCACTTT
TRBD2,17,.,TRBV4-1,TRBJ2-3,CASSQGGLVAGLDTQYF,TGCGCCAGCAGCCAGGGAGGTTTAGTAGCGGGGTTAGATACGCAGTATTTT
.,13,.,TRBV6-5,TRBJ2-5,CASSISDRETQYF,TGTGCCAGCAGTATCTCAGACAGGGAGACCCAGTACTTC
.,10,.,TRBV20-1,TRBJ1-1,CSVQNFEAFF,TGCAGTGTTCAGAATTTTGAAGCTTTCTTT
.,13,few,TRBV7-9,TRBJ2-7,CASSLTPTYEQYF,TGTGCCAGCAGCCTGACACCTACCTACGAGCAGTACTTC
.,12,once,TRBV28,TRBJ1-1,CATLGAPTEAFF,TGTGCCACCCTAGGGGCCCCCACTGAAGCTTTCTTT
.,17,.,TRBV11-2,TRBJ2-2,CASSSPRGGVNTGELFF,TGTGCCAGCAGCTCCCCTCGAGGGGGGGTAAACACCGGGGAGCTGTTTTTT
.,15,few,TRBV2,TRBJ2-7,CASSEAWGVPYEQYF,TGTGCCAGCAGTGAAGCTTGGGGGGTTCCCTACGAGCAGTACTTC
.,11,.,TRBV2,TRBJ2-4,CASSAGNIQYF,TGTGCCAGCAGTGCAGGGAACATTCAGTACTTC
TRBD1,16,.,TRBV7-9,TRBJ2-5,CASSLGRQGDLETQYF,TGTGCCAGCAGCTTAGGGCGACAGGGGGATCTAGAGACCCAGTACTTC
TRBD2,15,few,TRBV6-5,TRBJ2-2,CASTLAGGHTGELFF,TGTGCCAGCACTCTAGCGGGGGGGCACACCGGGGAGCTGTTTTTT
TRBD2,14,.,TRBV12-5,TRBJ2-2,CASGLGGGTGELFF,TGTGCTAGTGGTTTGGGCGGGGGAACCGGGGAGCTGTTTTTT
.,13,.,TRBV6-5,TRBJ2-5,CAGAREAQETQYF,TGTGCCGGCGCAAGAGAGGCACAAGAGACCCAGTACTTC
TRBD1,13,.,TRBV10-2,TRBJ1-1,CASTGTGNTEAFF,TGCGCCAGCACTGGGACAGGGAACACTGAAGCTTTCTTT
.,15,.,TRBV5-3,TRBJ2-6,CARSRDSSGANVLTF,TGTGCCAGAAGCCGAGACAGCTCTGGGGCCAACGTCCTGACTTTC
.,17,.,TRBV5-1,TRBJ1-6,CASSSRTAAGLISPLHF,TGCGCCAGCAGCTCCAGGACTGCCGCGGGGCTTATCTCACCCCTCCACTTT
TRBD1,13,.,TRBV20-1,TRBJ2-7,CSASPGTAYEQYF,TGCAGTGCAAGTCCTGGGACAGCCTACGAGCAGTACTTC
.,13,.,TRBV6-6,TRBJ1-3,CASSYSAGNTIYF,TGTGCCAGCAGTTACTCGGCCGGAAACACCATATATTTT
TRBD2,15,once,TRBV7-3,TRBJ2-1,CASSLAGESYNEQFF,TGTGCCAGCAGCTTAGCGGGGGAATCCTACAATGAGCAGTTCTTC
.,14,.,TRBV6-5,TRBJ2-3,CASSYYGNTDTQYF,TGTGCCAGCAGTTACTACGGGAACACAGATACGCAGTATTTT
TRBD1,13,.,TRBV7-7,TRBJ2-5,CASSTDRQETQYF,TGTGCCAGCAGCACGGACAGGCAAGAGACCCAGTACTTC
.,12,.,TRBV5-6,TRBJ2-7,CASSFARAAQYF,TGTGCCAGCAGCTTTGCGCGGGCAGCTCAGTACTTC
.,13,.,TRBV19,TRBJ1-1,CASSRDIYTEAFF,TGTGCCAGTAGTCGGGACATTTACACTGAAGCTTTCTTT
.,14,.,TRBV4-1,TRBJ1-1,CASSQQQTNTEAFF,TGCGCCAGCAGCCAACAACAGACGAACACTGAAGCTTTCTTT
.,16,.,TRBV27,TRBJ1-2,CASSPTSDTAWNGYTF,TGTGCCAGCAGTCCCACCTCGGACACTGCATGGAATGGCTACACCTTC
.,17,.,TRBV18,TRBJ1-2,CASSPSSRGSHNYGYTF,TGTGCCAGCTCACCATCTTCCCGGGGGTCACACAACTATGGCTACACCTTC
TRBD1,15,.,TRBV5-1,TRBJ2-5,CASSEGTGYEETQYF,TGCGCCAGCAGCGAAGGGACAGGGTATGAAGAGACCCAGTACTTC